This T cell receptor (beta chain) came from a study of blood T cell repertoires in COVID-19. Overall study: PBMCs, B-cell-depleted T cells, or T cells provided the cDNA or gDNA that made up the material.

Germline CDR1 and CDR2: MNHEY and SMNVEV (reference sequence). The V segment lost 7 bases and the J segment 2 bases; nucleotides outside the gene matches: 2. The CDR3 sequence is 14 residues long. Profiling relied on immunoSEQ multiplex PCR, and the TCRdb table lists in-frame clones only, not all of them. The table lists roughly 230,000 clones, 84% of them singletons. The V call is TRBV27, the J call TRBJ2-7; 13 bases line up with TRBD2. Sample: PBMCs or T cells enriched from blood (not recorded which). This clonotype originated in a man aged 45-60 years who had recovered from COVID-19. This CDR3 is CASTGLAGAYEQYF. DNA of the CDR3: TGTGCCAGCACTGGACTAGCGGGAGCCTACGAGCAGTACTTC.